A selection of T cell receptor beta chains follows, all from one sample in a study of T-cell memory formation after mild COVID-19. TCRdb fed the 5' RACE reads into MiXCR, producing one record per CDR3 protein. The sample has about 350,000 distinct CDR3 sequences, 20% to 25% seen once. The sample taken for sequencing was PBMCs or a T cell subset sorted from them (not recorded which). These receptors were taken from a man between 18 and 29 years old who had mild COVID-19 (a few samples of this study predate the infection). Cell type and time point are not known. Each CDR3 is given with its conserved first and last residue. D genes are given only for firm matches. Where a row states a size, it is once, few, many or the class of an expanded clone; other rows omit it.

TRBV7-9	TRBJ1-2	-	-	TGTGCCAGCAGCTTGTCCAGGGCGGACTATGGCTACACCTTC	CASSLSRADYGYTF
TRBV12-3/TRBV12-4	TRBJ2-1	-	-	TGTGCCAGCAGTTTGAGGTTGGGGACATTGCTAGCGGCCGAGCAGTTCTTC	CASSLRLGTLLAAEQFF
TRBV7-9	TRBJ2-3	-	few	TGTGCCAGCAGCTTACTCGACAGAAGCACAGATACGCAGTATTTT	CASSLLDRSTDTQYF
TRBV28	TRBJ1-1	-	-	TGTGCCAGCAGTTTAGTGGTACACACTGAAGCTTTCTTT	CASSLVVHTEAFF
TRBV6-2/TRBV6-3	TRBJ2-1	TRBD2	few	TGTGCCAGCAGAGGCGGGGGGAGTAGCTCCTACAATGAGCAGTTCTTC	CASRGGGSSSYNEQFF
TRBV6-5	TRBJ2-7	-	few	TGTGCCAGCAGTTACCGGGGACACCACTACGAGCAGTACTTC	CASSYRGHHYEQYF
TRBV7-6	TRBJ2-1	TRBD2	-	TGTGCCAGCAGCTTGCGGACTAGCGGCCGCAATGAGCAGTTCTTC	CASSLRTSGRNEQFF
TRBV29-1	TRBJ2-1	TRBD2	few	TGCAGCGTAGCGACTAGCGGGGCTAGCTCCTACAATGAGCAGTTCTTC	CSVATSGASSYNEQFF
TRBV5-1	TRBJ1-1	-	-	TGCGCCAGCAGCTTTTCAAGCAAGCCGAACACTGAAGCTTTCTTT	CASSFSSKPNTEAFF
TRBV7-2	TRBJ2-3	-	many	TGTGCCAGCAGCTTAGAGTCCAGGACAGATACGCAGTATTTT	CASSLESRTDTQYF
TRBV6-4	TRBJ2-3	TRBD2	-	TGTGCCAGCAGTGACGGGGCGGGGGAGGCAGATACGCAGTATTTT	CASSDGAGEADTQYF
TRBV5-1	TRBJ2-3	TRBD1	few	TGCGCCAGCAGCTCCACCGGGACAGCCACAGATACGCAGTATTTT	CASSSTGTATDTQYF
TRBV7-2	TRBJ2-5	-	-	TGTGCCAGCAGCTCCCCCGACAGGCGCCAAGAGACCCAGTACTTC	CASSSPDRRQETQYF
TRBV4-2	TRBJ2-2	-	-	TGTGCCAGCAGCCAAGGCCGGGACGGCTTGACGGCCGGGGAGCTGTTTTTT	CASSQGRDGLTAGELFF
TRBV3-1	TRBJ1-5	TRBD1	-	TGTGCCAGCAGCGCGACAGGGAGCAATCAGCCCCAGCATTTT	CASSATGSNQPQHF
TRBV7-9	TRBJ2-7	TRBD1	few	TGTGCCAGCAGCTTAGGGCATGCAGGGGGCGTATACGAGCAGTACTTC	CASSLGHAGGVYEQYF
TRBV14	TRBJ2-3	-	once	TGTGCCAGCAGCACCCTTTCGGATACGCAGTATTTT	CASSTLSDTQYF
TRBV5-4	TRBJ2-2	TRBD2	-	TGTGCCAGCAGCTCGGTCCGGGGGGACGCCGGGGAGCTGTTTTTT	CASSSVRGDAGELFF
TRBV29-1	TRBJ2-7	-	few	TGCAGCGTGAGTGCTGGGTTTCGGAACGAGCAGTACTTC	CSVSAGFRNEQYF
TRBV6-2/TRBV6-3	TRBJ2-4	-	few	TGTGCCAGCAGTTACCCCGGAAGAGCGAAAAACATTCAGTACTTC	CASSYPGRAKNIQYF
TRBV16	TRBJ1-5	-	few	TGTGCCAGCAGCCAATATGCTGGAGGGGGAAAGGGCCAGCCCCAGCATTTT	CASSQYAGGGKGQPQHF
TRBV2	TRBJ1-1	-	-	TGTGCCAGCGAGATTACGGGTACTGAAGCTTTCTTT	CASEITGTEAFF
TRBV20-1	TRBJ1-1	TRBD1	many	TGCAGTGCTGGGGACAGTTCTTCTGAAGCTTTCTTT	CSAGDSSSEAFF
TRBV29-1	TRBJ1-2	TRBD1	-	TGCAGCGTTGACATGCCCGCCAGGGGGGTCTATGGCTACACCTTC	CSVDMPARGVYGYTF
TRBV4-2	TRBJ1-5	-	-	TGTGCCAGCAGACATTCACCGCCCCAGCATTTT	CASRHSPPQHF
TRBV7-2	TRBJ2-3	-	-	TGTGCCAGCAGCTTCAAAGCGGGCACAGATACGCAGTATTTT	CASSFKAGTDTQYF
TRBV24-1	TRBJ2-5	TRBD1	-	TGTGCCACCAGTGATCAAACAGGGGCAGGGGAGACCCAGTACTTC	CATSDQTGAGETQYF
TRBV13	TRBJ1-2	TRBD1	-	TGTGCCAGCAGTGGACAGGAAGTCTATGGCTACACCTTC	CASSGQEVYGYTF
TRBV6-5	TRBJ1-5	-	-	TGTGCCAGCAGTTACAATGGGGCGCGTGGTCAGCCCCAGCATTTT	CASSYNGARGQPQHF
TRBV7-2	TRBJ2-2	TRBD2	-	TGTGCCAGCAGCTTAGCGTTCGGGACTAGTGACACCGGGGAGCTGTTTTTT	CASSLAFGTSDTGELFF
TRBV3-1	TRBJ1-3	-	-	TGTGCCAGCAGCCAACGGGAGATCCTGAACACCATATATTTT	CASSQREILNTIYF
TRBV6-5	TRBJ1-3	-	-	TGTGCCAGCAGTTACGAAACAGGGTCTGGAAACACCATATATTTT	CASSYETGSGNTIYF
TRBV25-1	TRBJ1-6	-	many	TGTGCCAGCAGTGAACCGGGGGTAAATTCACCCCTCCACTTT	CASSEPGVNSPLHF
TRBV4-1	TRBJ1-6	-	few	TGCGCCAGCAGCCAAGATCAGGGACGGACGCATTCACCCCTCCACTTT	CASSQDQGRTHSPLHF
TRBV27	TRBJ1-5	-	-	TGTGCCAGCAGTTTAAATGTCGAAGGCAATCAGCCCCAGCATTTT	CASSLNVEGNQPQHF
TRBV18	TRBJ2-7	-	-	TGTGCCAGCTCACCAATCCCCTTCCACGAGCAGTACTTC	CASSPIPFHEQYF
TRBV20-1	TRBJ2-1	-	few	TGCAGTGCAGAGACAGCGACTAGCTCCTACAATGAGCAGTTCTTC	CSAETATSSYNEQFF
TRBV20-1	TRBJ2-4	-	few	TGCAGTGCAACTCTCCAAAACATTCAGTACTTC	CSATLQNIQYF
TRBV20-1	TRBJ2-7	TRBD2	-	TGCAGTGCCACGCTTACCGGGACTAGATTTGACGAGCAGTACTTC	CSATLTGTRFDEQYF
TRBV29-1	TRBJ1-2	-	few	TGCAGCGTTACGGCAGACTATGGCTACACCTTC	CSVTADYGYTF
TRBV20-1	TRBJ2-3	-	-	TGCAGCGGTGCCCTTGGGTTGCAGAAAACGCAGTATTTT	CSGALGLQKTQYF
TRBV4-2	TRBJ1-1	-	-	TGTGCCAGCAGCCAAGAAGGGCAGGGGTTCGACACTGAAGCTTTCTTT	CASSQEGQGFDTEAFF
TRBV11-2	TRBJ2-3	-	few	TGTGCCAGCAGCTTAGGACTCTTTCTCCCTGGGGCAGATACGCAGTATTTT	CASSLGLFLPGADTQYF
TRBV3-1	TRBJ2-1	TRBD2	few	TGTGCCAGCAGTCGAGCCGGGACTAGATTATCCAATGAGCAGTTCTTC	CASSRAGTRLSNEQFF
TRBV18	TRBJ1-5	-	few	TGTGCCAGCTCACCTGCCGGCAATCAGCCCCAGCATTTT	CASSPAGNQPQHF
TRBV19	TRBJ2-2	-	-	TGTGCCAGTAGTATAGATAGGCAGCGAACCGGGGAGCTGTTTTTT	CASSIDRQRTGELFF
TRBV10-3	TRBJ2-5	-	-	TGTGCCATCAGTGAGGGGGACTCCGTCCGAGAGACCCAGTACTTC	CAISEGDSVRETQYF
TRBV7-2	TRBJ1-3	-	few	TGTGCCAGCAGCTCCTCCCCTGACGCCACCATATATTTT	CASSSSPDATIYF
TRBV6-5	TRBJ1-1	-	few	TGTGCCAGCACCCAGAACACTGAAGCTTTCTTT	CASTQNTEAFF
TRBV10-3	TRBJ2-1	TRBD2	many	TGTGCCATCGGAGCGGGGGGGTACTACAATGAGCAGTTCTTC	CAIGAGGYYNEQFF
TRBV6-2/TRBV6-3	TRBJ2-5	-	-	TGTGCCAGCAGCACCGGGACCGCCTTTGGAGAGACCCAGTACTTC	CASSTGTAFGETQYF
TRBV4-3	TRBJ1-2	-	-	-	CASSQVLSDVYGYTF
TRBV6-2/TRBV6-3	TRBJ1-6	TRBD1	-	TGTGCCAGCAGTGAACGGGACAGGGGGTATTCACCCCTCCACTTT	CASSERDRGYSPLHF
TRBV7-9	TRBJ1-1	-	-	TGTGCCAGCAGCGTTCAGGAGAACACTGAAGCTTTCTTT	CASSVQENTEAFF
TRBV24-1	TRBJ2-3	-	-	TGTGCAACCAGTGACCCAGTGACAGATACGCAGTATTTT	CATSDPVTDTQYF
TRBV10-2	TRBJ1-1	TRBD1	few	TGCGCCAGCAGGGATACCGGGACAGGGGTACCCGCAGCTTTCTTT	CASRDTGTGVPAAFF
TRBV6-2/TRBV6-3	TRBJ2-7	-	few	TGTGCCAGCAGTTACTCCCGGGTGTGGAGTTACGAGCAGTACTTC	CASSYSRVWSYEQYF
TRBV25-1	TRBJ2-3	-	-	TGTGCCAGCAGTGAATTCGGGGGTACGCAGTATTTT	CASSEFGGTQYF
TRBV28	TRBJ2-7	-	-	TGTGCCAGCAGTTATTCCACCTACGAGCAGTACTTC	CASSYSTYEQYF
TRBV27	TRBJ1-5	TRBD1	few	TGTGCCAGCAGAAAGGGGGGACAGAGCAATCAGCCCCAGCATTTT	CASRKGGQSNQPQHF